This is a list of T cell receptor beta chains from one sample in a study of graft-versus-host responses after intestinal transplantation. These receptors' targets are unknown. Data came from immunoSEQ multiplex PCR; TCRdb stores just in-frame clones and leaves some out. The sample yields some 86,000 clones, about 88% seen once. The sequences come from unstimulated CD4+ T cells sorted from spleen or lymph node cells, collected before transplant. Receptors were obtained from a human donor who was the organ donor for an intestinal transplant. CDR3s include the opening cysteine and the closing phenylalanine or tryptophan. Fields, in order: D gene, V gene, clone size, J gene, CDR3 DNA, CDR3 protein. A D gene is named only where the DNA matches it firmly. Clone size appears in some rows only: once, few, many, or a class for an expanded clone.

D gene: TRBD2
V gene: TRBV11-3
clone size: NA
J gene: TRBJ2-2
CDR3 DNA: TGTGCCAGCAGCTTTGGACTAGCGGGAGCCGGGGAGCTGTTTTTT
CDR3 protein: CASSFGLAGAGELFF

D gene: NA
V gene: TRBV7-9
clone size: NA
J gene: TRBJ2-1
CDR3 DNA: TGTGCCAGCAGCTTCAGGGGCAATGAGCAGTTCTTC
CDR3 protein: CASSFRGNEQFF

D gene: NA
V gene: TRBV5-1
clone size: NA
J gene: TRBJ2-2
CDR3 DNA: TGCGCCAGCAGCTTGATGCCCCGCCGTCGGACACGATACGCCGGGGAGCTGTTTTTT
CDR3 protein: CASSLMPRRRTRYAGELFF

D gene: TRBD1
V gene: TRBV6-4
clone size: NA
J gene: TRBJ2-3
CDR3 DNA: TGTGCCAGCAGTGACCGAGGGGGCGCGAGGGCAGATACGCAGTATTTT
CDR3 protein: CASSDRGGARADTQYF

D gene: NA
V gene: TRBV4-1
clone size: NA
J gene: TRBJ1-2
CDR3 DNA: TGCGCCAGCAGCCGAGGACAAGGAACTGGCTACACCTTC
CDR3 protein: CASSRGQGTGYTF

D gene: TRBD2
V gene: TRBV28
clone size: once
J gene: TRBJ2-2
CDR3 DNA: TGTTTAGCGGGAGATCCGAACACCGGGGAGCTGTTTTTT
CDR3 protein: CLAGDPNTGELFF

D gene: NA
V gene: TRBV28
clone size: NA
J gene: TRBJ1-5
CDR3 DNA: TGTGCCAGCACCCCTTGGACTAAGGGGCCCCAGCATTTT
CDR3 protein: CASTPWTKGPQHF

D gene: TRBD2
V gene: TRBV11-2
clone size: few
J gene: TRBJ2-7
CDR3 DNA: TGTGCCAGCAGCTTAAGAGCGGGAGGGCCGCTTCGGGAGCAGTACTTC
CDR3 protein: CASSLRAGGPLREQYF

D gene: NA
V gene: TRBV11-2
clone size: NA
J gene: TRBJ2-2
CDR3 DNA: TGTGCCAGCAGCTTAGCAGGGGAGCTGTTTTTT
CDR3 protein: CASSLAGELFF

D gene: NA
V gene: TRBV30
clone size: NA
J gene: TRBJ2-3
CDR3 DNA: TGTGCCTGGAATATGGACACAGCCACAGATACGCAGTATTTT
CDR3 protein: CAWNMDTATDTQYF

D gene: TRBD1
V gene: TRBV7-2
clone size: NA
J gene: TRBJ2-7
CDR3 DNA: TGTGCCAGCAGCTCCCCCGACAGGGGACCGCGTGGGAGCTACGAGCAGTACTTC
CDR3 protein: CASSSPDRGPRGSYEQYF

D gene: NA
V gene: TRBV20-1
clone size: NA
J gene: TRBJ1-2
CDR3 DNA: TGCAGTGCTAGTCCAGGTGGCTACACCTTC
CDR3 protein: CSASPGGYTF

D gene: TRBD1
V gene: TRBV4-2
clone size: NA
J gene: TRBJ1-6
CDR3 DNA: TGTGCCAGCAGCCAAGAGATGAACAGGGGATTGAGTTCACCCCTCCACTTT
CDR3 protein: CASSQEMNRGLSSPLHF

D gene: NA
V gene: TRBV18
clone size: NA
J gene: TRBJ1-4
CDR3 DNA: TGTGCCAGCTCACCCCGGGATAGGGCAACTAATGAAAAACTGTTTTTT
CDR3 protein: CASSPRDRATNEKLFF

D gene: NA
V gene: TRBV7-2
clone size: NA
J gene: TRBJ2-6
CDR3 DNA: TGTGCCAGCAGCTTAAATCCTGGGGGCAGCTCTGGGGCCAACGTCCTGACTTTC
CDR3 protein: CASSLNPGGSSGANVLTF

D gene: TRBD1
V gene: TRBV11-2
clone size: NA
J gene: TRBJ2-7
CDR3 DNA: TGTGCCAGCCTACCCCGACCGGACAGGGTTGGGGGCGAGCAGTACTTC
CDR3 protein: CASLPRPDRVGGEQYF

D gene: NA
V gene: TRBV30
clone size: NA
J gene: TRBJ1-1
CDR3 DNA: TGTGCCTGGGAGGTCAGTGAAGCTTTCTTT
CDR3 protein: CAWEVSEAFF

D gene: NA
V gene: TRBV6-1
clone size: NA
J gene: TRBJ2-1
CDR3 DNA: TGTGCCAGCAGTGATACTAAAAAGACGGGGAGTAGGGCCTACAATGAGCAGTTCTTC
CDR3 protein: CASSDTKKTGSRAYNEQFF

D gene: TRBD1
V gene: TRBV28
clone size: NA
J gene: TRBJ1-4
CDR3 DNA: TGTGCCAGCAGTTCCGGACCGGGACAGGGGCCCGAAAAACTGTTTTTT
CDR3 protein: CASSSGPGQGPEKLFF

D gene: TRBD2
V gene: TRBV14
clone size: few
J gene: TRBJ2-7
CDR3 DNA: TGTGCCAGCAGCCAAGGGGGCGGGAGGATCCACGAGCAGTACTTC
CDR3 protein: CASSQGGGRIHEQYF

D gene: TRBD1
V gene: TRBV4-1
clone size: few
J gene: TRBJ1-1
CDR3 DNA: TGCGCCAGCTCAGGGACAGGGGCTGAAGCTTTCTTT
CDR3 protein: CASSGTGAEAFF